Following are 13 T cell receptor beta chains from one sample sequenced in a study of OX40 agonist ivuxolimab in advanced cancers. Here immunoSEQ multiplex PCR was the method, and the copy in TCRdb shows in-frame clones only, minus some. The table has tens of thousands of clones, about 83% seen once; the top ten hold 2.6%. The sample in question was CD4+ or CD8+ T cells sorted from blood, obtained in a trial of the OX40 agonist ivuxolimab. The source of these receptors is an adult with an advanced solid tumor such as melanoma, head and neck, liver or kidney cancer.

The V gene is TRBV5-4, the J gene TRBJ1-1; D unclear. Per the germline V gene, CDR1 is SGHNT and CDR2 is YYREEE (reference sequence). This CDR3 has 11 amino acids. The V gene lost 2 bases and the J gene lost 2 bases, with 1 base spanning the gap. CDR3 in DNA: TGTGCCAGCAGCTTTAACACTGAAGCTTTCTTT. Protein sequence: CASSFNTEAFF.

The CDR3, as DNA: TGTGCCAGCGGTACAGCGGTGGAGACCCAGTACTTC. The encoded protein is CASGTAVETQYF. V gene TRBV6-1 combines with J gene TRBJ2-5, with D perhaps TRBD2 (5 bases). The germline CDR1 and CDR2 sequences are MNHNS and SASEGT. The V and J ends lost 8 bases and 5 bases respectively, with 12 bases between them. The CDR3 consists of 12 residues.

This clone was counted a single time. The chain employs TRBV19 and TRBJ1-1; D may be TRBD1 (6 bases). Germline CDR1 reads LNHDA; CDR2 reads SQIVND (reference sequence). The CDR3 has 13 amino acids. V lost 7 bases and J 3 bases, leaving 12 bases between the germline ends. CDR3 amino acids: CASKGQPDTEAFF. DNA for the CDR3: TGTGCCAGTAAAGGACAGCCAGACACTGAAGCTTTCTTT.

The rearrangement joins TRBV6-6 to TRBJ1-6; 9 nucleotides line up with TRBD1. CDR3 length equals 14 residues. The V and J ends lost 4 bases and 8 bases, in that order; junction bases with no gene match: 3. Germline lookup yields CDR1 MNHNY and CDR2 SVGAGI (reference sequence). In DNA form, the CDR3 reads TGTGCCAGCAGTTCAGGGACAGGGTATTCACCCCTCCACTTT. Its protein product is CASSSGTGYSPLHF.

This clone was counted a few times. The chain couples TRBV18 to TRBJ1-6; D might be TRBD1 (5 bases). V lost 8 bases to trimming and J lost 4 bases, with 9 bases between them. CDR1 KGHSH and CDR2 LQKENI come from the germline V gene. This CDR3 is built from 13 residues. CDR3 protein: CASVQGYNSPLHF. The CDR3 DNA reads as TGTGCCAGCGTGCAGGGATATAATTCACCCCTCCACTTT. Filled out from reference TRBV18 and TRBJ1-6, the complete variable domain reads NAGVMQNPRHLVRRRGQEARLRCSPMKGHSHVYWYRQLPEEGLKFMVYLQKENIIDESGMPKERFSAEFPKEGPSILRIQQVVRGDSAAYFCASVQGYNSPLHFGNGTRLTVT.

This chain links TRBV18 with TRBJ1-5; D might be TRBD1 (6 bases). V gave up 0 bases and J gave up 2 bases, with 11 bases separating them. The CDR3 runs to 16 residues. CDR1 is KGHSH and CDR2 is LQKENI in the germline V gene. CDR3 protein: CASSPPGGSGNQPQHF. The CDR3 DNA reads as TGTGCCAGCTCACCACCGGGGGGCTCGGGCAATCAGCCCCAGCATTTT.

This rearrangement joins TRBV5-1 to TRBJ2-7; TRBD1 might be the D (6 bases). Germline values: CDR1 SGHRS, CDR2 YFSETQ. This CDR3 has 14 amino acids. V lost 4 bases and J lost 4, with 15 bases in between. DNA of the CDR3: TGCGCCAGCAGCCAGGGACACGGGATTTACGAGCAGTACTTC. Amino acids: CASSQGHGIYEQYF.

This clone was counted once. CDR3 protein: CASSLASSASYNEQFF. The CDR3 DNA reads as TGTGCCAGCAGCTTAGCGTCTAGCGCTTCGTACAATGAGCAGTTCTTC. The V and J genes are TRBV7-3 and TRBJ2-1, with D possibly matching TRBD2 (6 bases). CDR1 is SGHTA, CDR2 FQGTGA, per germline. The CDR3 length is 16 residues. With 2 bases removed from V and 4 bases from J, the gap between germline ends came to 15 bases.

This clone was detected only once. The chain links TRBV19 to TRBJ2-2; D perhaps matches TRBD2 (6 bases). CDR1 and CDR2 (germline): LNHDA, SQIVND (reference sequence). The CDR3 length is 15 residues. Trimming shortened V by 7 bases and J by 2 bases, and 14 bases separated the two germline ends. The CDR3 sequence is CASTPGGANTGELFF. CDR3 coding DNA: TGTGCCAGTACCCCGGGCGGGGCTAACACCGGGGAGCTGTTTTTT.

Here the CDR3 DNA reads TGTGCCAGCAGCTTAGATGAGGTCCATGAGCAGTTCTTC. The encoded protein is CASSLDEVHEQFF. The V call is TRBV7-8, the J call TRBJ2-1; D remains ambiguous. With 1 base removed from V and 8 bases from J, the gap between germline ends came to 9 bases. The germline gives CDR1 SGHVS, CDR2 FQNEAQ. CDR3 length: 13 residues.

The rearrangement joins TRBV11-3 to TRBJ1-6; D unclear. Trimming left V 10 bases short and J 2 bases short, with 9 bases between. This CDR3 has 13 amino acids. CDR1 is SGHNT and CDR2 is YENEEA in the germline V gene. CDR3 DNA sequence: TGTGCCACCTCCCCCACCTATAATTCACCCCTCCACTTT. Translated, it gives CATSPTYNSPLHF.

The V call is TRBV29-1, the J call TRBJ2-3; the D call may be TRBD1 or TRBD2 (5 bases each). Germline loops: CDR1 SQVTM, CDR2 ANQGSEA. Trimming stripped 5 bases from V and 0 bases from J, with 9 bases between. This CDR3 region has 13 residues. Here the CDR3 reads CSVSGPSTDTQYF. The CDR3 DNA reads TGCAGCGTTTCGGGGCCTAGCACAGATACGCAGTATTTT.

This chain uses TRBV6-5 with TRBJ2-7; possibly TRBD2 for D (6 bases). CDR3 length: 13 residues. Germline V gene sequence: CDR1 MNHEY, CDR2 SVGAGI. CDR3 nucleotides: TGTGTCTCATCCCCAGGGAGGATCTACGAGCAGTACTTC. Its protein product is CVSSPGRIYEQYF.